This T cell receptor (beta chain) originates from a study of early T cells in non-severe SARS-CoV-2 infection. In the study overall: Chains were not paired, and sequencing was done on bulk RNA from unsorted whole blood.

The V end lost 0 bases, the J end lost 7 bases, and 13 bases lay between the germline ends. The CDR3 extends over 15 amino acids. The V gene's germline CDR1 is DFQATT and CDR2 SNEGSKA (reference sequence). Study-wide results and caveats: VDJdb matching skewed toward anti-spike CD8 responses, missing private and CD4 specificities.

This clonotype was observed a handful of times. The antigen is undetermined. The protocol attached unique molecular identifiers to individual cDNA molecules. One entry per CDR3 protein results from TCRdb running MiXCR on the 5' RACE reads. Of 50,000 to 65,000 distinct CDR3 sequences listed, about 11% are singletons. Sample: whole blood, taken at baseline. The clonotype originates from an adult who was a healthcare worker with PCR-confirmed SARS-CoV-2 infection or an uninfected control (not recorded which). This chain uses TRBV20-1 with TRBJ1-6; D perhaps matches TRBD1 (5 bases). As DNA, the CDR3 is TGCAGTGCTAGAGATCGTAGGGGCGCGAATTCACCCCTCCACTTT. Protein sequence: CSARDRRGANSPLHF.